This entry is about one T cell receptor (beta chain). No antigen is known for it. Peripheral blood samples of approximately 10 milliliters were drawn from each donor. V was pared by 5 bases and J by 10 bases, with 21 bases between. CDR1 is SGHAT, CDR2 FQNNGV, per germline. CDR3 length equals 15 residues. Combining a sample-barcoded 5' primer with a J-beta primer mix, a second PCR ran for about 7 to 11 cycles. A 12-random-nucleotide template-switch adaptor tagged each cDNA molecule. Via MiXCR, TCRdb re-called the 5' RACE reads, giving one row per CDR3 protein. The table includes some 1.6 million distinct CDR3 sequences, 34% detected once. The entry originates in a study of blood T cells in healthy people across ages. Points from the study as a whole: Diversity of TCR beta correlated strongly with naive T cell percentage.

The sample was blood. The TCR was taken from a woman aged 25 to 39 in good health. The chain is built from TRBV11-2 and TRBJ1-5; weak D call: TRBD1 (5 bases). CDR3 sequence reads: CASSVSKGWGQPQHF. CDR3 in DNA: TGTGCCAGCAGCGTCTCCAAGGGGTGGGGTCAACCCCAGCATTTT. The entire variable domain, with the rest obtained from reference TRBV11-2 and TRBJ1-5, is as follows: EAGVAQSPRYKIIEKRQSVAFWCNPISGHATLYWYQQILGQGPKLLIQFQNNGVVDDSQLPKDRFSAERLKGVDSTLKIQPAKLEDSAVYLCASSVSKGWGQPQHFGDGTRLSIL.